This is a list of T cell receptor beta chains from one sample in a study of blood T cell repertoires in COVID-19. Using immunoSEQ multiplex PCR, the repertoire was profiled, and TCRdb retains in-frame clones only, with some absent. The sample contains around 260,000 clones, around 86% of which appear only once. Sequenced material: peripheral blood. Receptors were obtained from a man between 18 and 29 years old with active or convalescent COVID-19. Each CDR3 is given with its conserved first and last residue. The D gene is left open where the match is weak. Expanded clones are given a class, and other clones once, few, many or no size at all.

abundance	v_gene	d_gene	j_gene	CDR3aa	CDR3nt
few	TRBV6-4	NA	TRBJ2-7	CASKQSFYRVRYEQYF	TGTGCCAGCAAGCAGAGTTTTTACAGGGTAAGGTACGAGCAGTACTTC
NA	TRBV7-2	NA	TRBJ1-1	CASSLMPAGALNTEAFF	TGTGCCAGCAGCTTAATGCCGGCAGGGGCTCTGAACACTGAAGCTTTCTTT
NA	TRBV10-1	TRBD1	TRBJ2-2	CASSEGFGTGVLGELFF	TGCGCCAGCAGTGAGGGGTTCGGGACAGGGGTGCTTGGGGAGCTGTTTTTT
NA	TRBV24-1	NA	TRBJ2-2	CATSETINTGELFF	TGTGCCACCAGTGAAACTATTAACACCGGGGAGCTGTTTTTT
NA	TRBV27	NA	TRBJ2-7	CASRRSRDNYEQYF	TGTGCCAGCAGACGATCCCGGGACAACTACGAGCAGTACTTC
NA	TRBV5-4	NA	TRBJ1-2	CASSLTDSNYGYTF	TGTGCCAGCAGCTTGACAGATTCTAACTATGGCTACACCTTC
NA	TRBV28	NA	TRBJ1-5	CASIYTGYGNQPQHF	TGTGCCAGCATATACACAGGTTACGGCAATCAGCCCCAGCATTTT
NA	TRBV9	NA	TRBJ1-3	CASSVEPSRNTIYF	TGTGCCAGCAGCGTAGAGCCGTCCAGAAACACCATATATTTT
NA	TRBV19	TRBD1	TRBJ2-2	CASSDLPGQAGGGELFF	TGTGCCAGTAGTGATCTTCCGGGACAGGCCGGGGGCGGGGAGCTGTTTTTT
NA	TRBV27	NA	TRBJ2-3	CASSSTRAGDTQYF	TGTGCCAGCAGTTCGACTAGGGCGGGAGATACGCAGTATTTT
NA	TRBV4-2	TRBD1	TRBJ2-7	CASSQVPGQTYEQYF	TGTGCCAGCAGCCAAGTCCCGGGACAGACCTACGAGCAGTACTTC
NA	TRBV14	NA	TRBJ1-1	CASSQALTGPEAFF	TGTGCCAGCAGCCAGGCGTTAACAGGACCTGAAGCTTTCTTT
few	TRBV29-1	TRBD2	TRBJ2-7	CSVSAAGGFSEQYF	TGCAGCGTATCCGCCGCGGGAGGCTTCTCCGAGCAGTACTTC
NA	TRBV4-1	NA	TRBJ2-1	CASSQDSGLDNEQFF	TGCGCCAGCAGCCAAGACTCCGGACTTGACAATGAGCAGTTCTTC
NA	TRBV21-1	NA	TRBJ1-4	CASSKDRAEEKLFF	TGTGCCAGCAGCAAAGACAGGGCCGAAGAAAAACTGTTTTTT
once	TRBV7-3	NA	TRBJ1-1	CASSLRGGALGTEAFF	TGTGCCAGCAGCTTAAGAGGGGGGGCCTTAGGCACTGAAGCTTTCTTT
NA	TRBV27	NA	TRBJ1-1	CASSDDRNTEAFF	TGTGCCAGCAGTGATGACAGGAACACTGAAGCTTTCTTT
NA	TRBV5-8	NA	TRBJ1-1	CASSLVGVSGTEAFF	TGTGCCAGCAGCTTGGTTGGGGTTAGCGGCACTGAAGCTTTCTTT
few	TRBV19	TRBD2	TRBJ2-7	CASSIAASGTYEQYF	TGTGCCAGTAGTATCGCGGCTAGCGGGACCTACGAGCAGTACTTC
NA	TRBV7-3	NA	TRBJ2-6	CASSYSSGANVLTF	TGTGCCAGCAGCTACAGCTCTGGGGCCAACGTCCTGACTTTC
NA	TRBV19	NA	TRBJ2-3	CASKSERFPDTQYF	TGTGCCAGTAAGTCAGAGAGGTTCCCAGATACGCAGTATTTT
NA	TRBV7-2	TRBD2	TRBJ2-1	CASSLVSPLAASSYNEQFF	TGTGCCAGCAGCTTAGTTTCCCCCCTAGCGGCTAGCTCCTACAATGAGCAGTTCTTC
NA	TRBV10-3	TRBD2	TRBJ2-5	CAISESRASGETQYF	TGTGCCATCAGTGAGTCCCGGGCTAGCGGAGAGACCCAGTACTTC
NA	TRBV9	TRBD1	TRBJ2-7	CASSVLGTGIYEQYF	TGTGCCAGCAGCGTTCTCGGGACAGGGATCTACGAGCAGTACTTC
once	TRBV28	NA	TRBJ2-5	CASSPTAGTLIGGTQYF	TGTGCCAGCAGCCCTACCGCCGGGACACTAATCGGCGGGACCCAGTACTTC
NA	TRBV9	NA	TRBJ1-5	CASSVGGLSNQPQHF	TGTGCCAGCAGCGTAGGAGGCCTCAGCAATCAGCCCCAGCATTTT
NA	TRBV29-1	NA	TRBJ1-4	CSVTEGFYEKLFF	TGCAGCGTAACGGAGGGGTTTTATGAAAAACTGTTTTTT
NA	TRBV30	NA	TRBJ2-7	CAWSKDISYEQYF	TGTGCCTGGAGTAAGGACATTTCCTACGAGCAGTACTTC
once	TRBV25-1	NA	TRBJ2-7	CASSENIEGFYEQYF	TGTGCCAGCAGTGAAAACATTGAGGGTTTCTACGAGCAGTACTTC
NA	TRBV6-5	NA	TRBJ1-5	CATWTAPLYNQPQHF	TGTGCCACCTGGACAGCTCCATTATACAATCAGCCCCAGCATTTT
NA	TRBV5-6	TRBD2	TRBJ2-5	CASSLGREVWETQYF	TGTGCCAGCAGCTTAGGACGGGAGGTGTGGGAGACCCAGTACTTC
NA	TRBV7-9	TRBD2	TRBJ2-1	CASSLEVAGGLGFF	TGTGCCAGCAGCTTAGAAGTAGCGGGAGGGCTGGGGTTCTTC
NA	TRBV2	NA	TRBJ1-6	CASTKTQGLSPLHF	TGTGCCAGCACCAAAACCCAGGGTTTATCACCCCTCCACTTT
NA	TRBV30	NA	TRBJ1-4	CALGRGGEEKLFF	TGTGCCTTGGGGCGAGGGGGGGAGGAAAAACTGTTTTTT
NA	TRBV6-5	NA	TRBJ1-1	CASSYVGGYTEAFF	TGTGCCAGCAGTTACGTGGGGGGGTACACTGAAGCTTTCTTT
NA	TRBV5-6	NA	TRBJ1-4	CASSSNEKLFF	TGTGCCAGCAGCTCGAATGAAAAACTGTTTTTT
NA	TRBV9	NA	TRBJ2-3	CASSVDPSSGRTDTQYF	TGTGCCAGCAGCGTAGATCCGTCCAGCGGGCGAACAGATACGCAGTATTTT
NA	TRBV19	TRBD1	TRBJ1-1	CASSIADRVGTEAFF	TGTGCCAGTAGTATAGCTGACAGGGTGGGCACTGAAGCTTTCTTT
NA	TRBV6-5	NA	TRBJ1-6	CASRLLQGNSPLHF	TGTGCCAGCAGGCTACTGCAGGGTAATTCACCCCTCCACTTT
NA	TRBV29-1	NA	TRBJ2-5	CSVEGQTQYF	TGCAGCGTTGAAGGGCAGACCCAGTACTTC
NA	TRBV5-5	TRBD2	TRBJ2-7	CASKPRDSGGPYEQYF	TGTGCCAGCAAACCTCGGGATAGCGGGGGGCCCTACGAGCAGTACTTC
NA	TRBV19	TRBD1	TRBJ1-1	CASSPGGYGTEAFF	TGTGCCAGTAGTCCAGGGGGATATGGCACTGAAGCTTTCTTT
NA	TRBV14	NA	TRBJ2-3	CASSQILGWDTQYF	TGTGCCAGCAGCCAAATTCTGGGCTGGGATACGCAGTATTTT
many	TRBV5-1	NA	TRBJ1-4	CASSSWDTGDEKLFF	TGCGCCAGCAGCTCCTGGGACACCGGAGATGAAAAACTGTTTTTT
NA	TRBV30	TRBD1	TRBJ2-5	CAWFGTDKETQYF	TGTGCCTGGTTCGGGACAGACAAAGAGACCCAGTACTTC
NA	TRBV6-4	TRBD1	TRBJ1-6	CASSVGTAESPLHF	TGTGCCAGCAGTGTGGGGACAGCCGAGTCACCCCTCCACTTT
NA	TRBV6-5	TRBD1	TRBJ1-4	CASSYQGQANEKLFF	TGTGCCAGCAGTTACCAGGGACAGGCTAATGAAAAACTGTTTTTT
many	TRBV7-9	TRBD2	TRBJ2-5	CASSWVTSGSQETQYF	TGTGCCAGCAGCTGGGTGACTAGCGGGAGCCAAGAGACCCAGTACTTC
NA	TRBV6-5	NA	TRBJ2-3	CASTLNGGIDTQYF	TGTGCCAGCACCCTGAACGGAGGGATAGATACGCAGTATTTT
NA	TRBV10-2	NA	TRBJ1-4	CASSGTDTNEKLFF	TGCGCCAGCAGTGGGACAGACACTAATGAAAAACTGTTTTTT
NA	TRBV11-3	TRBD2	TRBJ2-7	CASSSGDGGRASFYEQYF	TGTGCCAGCAGCTCTGGGGACGGCGGGAGGGCCTCATTTTACGAGCAGTACTTC
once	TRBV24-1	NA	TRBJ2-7	CATSDRAETIYEQYF	TGTGCCACCAGTGATAGGGCGGAGACTATTTACGAGCAGTACTTC
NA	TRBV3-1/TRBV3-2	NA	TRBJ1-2	CASSPIQGFGYTF	TGTGCCAGCAGCCCGATACAGGGATTCGGCTACACCTTC
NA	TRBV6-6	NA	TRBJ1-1	CASRGTGMNTEAFF	TGTGCCAGCAGGGGTACAGGGATGAACACTGAAGCTTTCTTT
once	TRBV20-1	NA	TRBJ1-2	CSASGIQIYGYTF	TGCAGTGCTAGTGGCATCCAGATCTATGGCTACACCTTC
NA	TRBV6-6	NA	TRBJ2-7	CASRDSSYEQYF	TGTGCCAGCAGGGACAGCTCCTACGAGCAGTACTTC
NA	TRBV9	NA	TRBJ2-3	CASSPGPGVGTDTQYF	TGTGCCAGCAGCCCTGGTCCGGGGGTGGGCACAGATACGCAGTATTTT